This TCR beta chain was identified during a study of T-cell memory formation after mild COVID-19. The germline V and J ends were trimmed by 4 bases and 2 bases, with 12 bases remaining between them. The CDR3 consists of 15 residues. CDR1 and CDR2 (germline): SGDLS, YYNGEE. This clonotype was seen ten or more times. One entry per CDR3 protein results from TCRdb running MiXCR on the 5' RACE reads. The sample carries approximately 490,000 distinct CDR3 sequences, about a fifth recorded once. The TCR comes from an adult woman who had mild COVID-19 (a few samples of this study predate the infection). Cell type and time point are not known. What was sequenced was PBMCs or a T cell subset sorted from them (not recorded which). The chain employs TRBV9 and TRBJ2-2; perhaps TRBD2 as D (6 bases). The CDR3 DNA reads TGTGCCAGCAGCACGGGGACTTCTAACACCGGGGAGCTGTTTTTT. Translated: CASSTGTSNTGELFF. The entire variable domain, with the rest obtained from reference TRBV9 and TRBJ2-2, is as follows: DSGVTQTPKHLITATGQRVTLRCSPRSGDLSVYWYQQSLDQGLQFLIQYYNGEERAKGNILERFSAQQFPDLHSELNLSSLELGDSALYFCASSTGTSNTGELFFGEGSRLTVL.